The source of this TCR beta chain is a study of T cells in tuberculosis. Study-wide context: Within 7 days of starting treatment, or before, PBMC were stored. Regarding the study as a whole: A GMM-specific repertoire classifier reached roughly 90% accuracy, AUROC 0.85 to 0.95. Shorter CDR3-alpha in active tuberculosis partly drove smaller distances.

Worth noting for this clone: Its antigen remains unidentified.

The time point here: new active TB diagnosis, blood taken before or within 7 days of starting treatment. V gave up 4 bases and J gave up 2 bases, with 10 bases separating them. This CDR3 has 14 amino acids. Germline values: CDR1 ENHRY, CDR2 SYGVKD. Sequenced by immunoSEQ multiplex PCR; TCRdb stores in-frame clones only, minus some. The table includes tens of thousands of clones, roughly nine tenths detected once. The genes are TRBV10-3 and TRBJ2-3; the D is unclear. This material consisted of PBMCs, taken at tuberculosis diagnosis. The receptor was isolated from an adult with tuberculosis. Some clones in this sample may be carry-over from other donors' samples. The CDR3 here is CAISVLPPTDTQYF. CDR3 nucleotide sequence: TGTGCCATCAGTGTTCTTCCCCCCACAGATACGCAGTATTTT.